Shown below are 14 T cell receptor beta chains from a single sample sequenced in a study of identical twins. Each CDR3 protein gets one entry after TCRdb re-called the 5' RACE reads with MiXCR. This sample yields around 530,000 distinct CDR3 sequences, of which 12% to 15% are seen a single time; around 0.48% belongs to the top ten. These same data were also listed under a study on yellow fever vaccine responses in identical twins.

The sequenced sample was CD4+ T cells sorted from blood. The source is a young woman in good health.

V gene TRBV7-8 combines with J gene TRBJ2-5, with 10 positions matching TRBD2. Germline V gene data show CDR1 as SGHVS and CDR2 as FQNEAQ. The CDR3 is 16 residues long. V trimming: 4 bases; J trimming: 2 bases; junction bases outside the gene matches: 7. The CDR3 loop reads CASSYRTSGFQETQYF. The CDR3 coding sequence is TGTGCCAGCAGCTACAGGACTAGCGGATTTCAAGAGACCCAGTACTTC.

The chain links TRBV5-1 to TRBJ2-1, with TRBD2 identical over 12 bases. The length of the CDR3 is 16 residues. The V gene end was trimmed by 4 bases and the J gene end by 2 bases; junction bases not matched to a gene: 4. The germline gives CDR1 SGHRS, CDR2 YFSETQ. CDR3 sequence: CASSILAGGPYNEQFF. For the CDR3, the DNA is TGCGCCAGCAGCATCCTAGCGGGAGGGCCCTACAATGAGCAGTTCTTC.

V is TRBV7-8 and J is TRBJ2-1; D is unresolved. CDR3 size: 15 residues. Trimming shortened V by 0 bases and J by 6 bases, and 12 bases separated the two germline ends. CDR1 is SGHVS and CDR2 is FQNEAQ in the germline V gene. CDR3 DNA sequence: TGTGCCAGCAGCTTAGCGGATAGATTAGGCAATGAGCAGTTCTTC. It yields the protein CASSLADRLGNEQFF.

The chain employs TRBV7-9 and TRBJ2-5; maybe TRBD2 (5 bases). This CDR3 is built from 12 residues. The germline V gene has CDR1 SEHNR and CDR2 FQNEAQ (reference sequence). V shed 6 bases and J shed 12 bases, with 17 bases lying between them. CDR3 bases: TGTGCCAGCAGACCACTAGGGCATTGGGAGTACTTC. Translating gives CASRPLGHWEYF.

This chain connects TRBV20-1 to TRBJ2-3; D perhaps matches TRBD2 (5 bases). This CDR3 has 14 residues. With 5 bases removed from V and 0 bases from J, the gap between germline ends came to 12 bases. Germline V gene data show CDR1 as DFQATT and CDR2 as SNEGSKA (reference sequence). CDR3 region: CSALREGSTDTQYF. CDR3 nucleotide sequence: TGCAGTGCTCTACGCGAGGGTAGCACAGATACGCAGTATTTT.

This chain links TRBV12-3 or TRBV12-4 with TRBJ2-1; possible D gene TRBD2, 6 bases. The length of the CDR3 is 12 residues. The ends were cut back, 6 bases at V and 11 bases at J, with 14 bases in the middle. The CDR3, as DNA: TGTGCCAGCAGCCTGGCGGGGCCGCAGCAGTTCTTC. It codes for CASSLAGPQQFF.

The chain joins TRBV3-1 to TRBJ2-2; TRBD1 agrees at 7 bases. J lost 0 bases, V lost 4 bases, and 11 bases had no gene match. Per the germline V gene, CDR1 is LGHDT and CDR2 is YNNKEL (reference sequence). The CDR3 loop spans 18 amino acids. CDR3 in amino acids: CASSPFLKGTANTGELFF. CDR3 nucleotides: TGTGCCAGCAGCCCCTTTCTAAAAGGGACAGCGAACACCGGGGAGCTGTTTTTT.

The chain links TRBV12-3 or TRBV12-4 to TRBJ1-2; no clear D. CDR3 size: 12 residues. V lost 5 bases and J 7 bases, leaving 11 bases between the germline ends. CDR3 amino acids: CASSPDPSGYTF. Written as DNA, the CDR3 is TGTGCCAGCAGTCCCGACCCGAGTGGCTACACCTTC.

This clonotype was seen more than once but under ten times. The V and J genes are TRBV6-5 and TRBJ1-4; possibly TRBD1 for D (6 bases). CDR1 is MNHEY, CDR2 SVGAGI, per germline. The CDR3 is 15 amino acids. With 4 bases removed from V and 8 bases from J, the gap between germline ends came to 17 bases. The CDR3 nucleotides read TGTGCCAGCAGTTCCTCCGGGGGGCAAGACGAAAAACTGTTTTTT. It specifies CASSSSGGQDEKLFF.

This clonotype turned up a few times. The chain carries TRBV20-1 and TRBJ1-1, with D possibly TRBD1 on 6 matching bases. V lost 3 bases and J lost 1, with 12 bases in between. The CDR3 extends over 14 amino acids. Per the germline V gene, CDR1 is DFQATT and CDR2 is SNEGSKA (reference sequence). The CDR3 nucleotides read TGCAGTGCTAGTCCGGGACACTCGAACACTGAAGCTTTCTTT. Its protein is CSASPGHSNTEAFF.

This sequence joins TRBV24-1 and TRBJ2-3; D uncertain. V was trimmed by 7 bases and J by 0 bases, leaving 10 bases between them. This CDR3 has 14 amino acids. CDR1 and CDR2 (germline): KGHDR, SFDVKD. Here the CDR3 DNA reads TGTGCCACCAGCTCCTCCTTTAGCACAGATACGCAGTATTTT. It specifies CATSSSFSTDTQYF.

The J gene is TRBJ2-2, the V gene TRBV28, with 7 bases that match TRBD1. Germline CDR1 and CDR2: MDHEN and SYDVKM. The V and J ends lost 5 bases and 2 bases, in that order; junction bases with no gene match: 5. CDR3 length: 15 residues. The CDR3 DNA reads TGTGCCAGCAGTGACCACAGGGGTAACACCGGGGAGCTGTTTTTT. Amino acids: CASSDHRGNTGELFF.

The chain uses TRBV20-1 and TRBJ2-5; D ambiguous. The germline V gene has CDR1 DFQATT and CDR2 SNEGSKA (reference sequence). The CDR3 contains 13 residues. V was pared by 0 bases and J by 7 bases, with 12 bases between. This CDR3 reads CSARDFRSGTQYF. The CDR3 DNA follows: TGCAGTGCTAGAGATTTCAGGTCGGGGACCCAGTACTTC.

This clonotype was counted between two and nine times. The chain links TRBV4-1 to TRBJ2-3; 11 nucleotides match TRBD2. CDR1 is MGHRA, CDR2 YSYEKL, per germline. V was clipped by 0 bases and J by 5 bases; unmatched bases: 10. This CDR3 has 18 amino acids. This CDR3 reads CASSQDNWLAGGVDTQYF. CDR3 bases: TGCGCCAGCAGCCAAGATAATTGGCTAGCGGGAGGTGTAGATACGCAGTATTTT.